Many counts were recorded for the clone carrying this T cell receptor beta chain. The antigen is unknown. Researchers amplified the TCR beta CDR3 regions from RNA transcripts. HTBI primers were employed in a first-round RT-PCR of the TCR CDR3. A single record per CDR3 protein comes from TCRdb applying MiXCR to the multiplex PCR reads. The sample shows about 360,000 distinct CDR3 sequences, around 14% of them seen only once. The data stem from a study of T cells in Graves' hyperthyroidism and ophthalmopathy. General study results and limits: Model output signaled ophthalmopathy a median about 6.3 months ahead of onset.

Lactation, pregnancy, other autoimmune disease or uncontrolled infection led to exclusion of patients. Diagnosis rested on symptoms, serum thyroxine and TRAb, thyroid ultrasound, and orbital computed tomography. Out of approximately 10 ml of fresh peripheral blood came the PBMCs. This TCR was sampled from a woman younger than 35 with Graves' hyperthyroidism. Input material: blood.

The CDR3 here is CASGNSGSWNEQFF. In DNA, the CDR3 is TGTGCCAGCGGGAATAGCGGGAGTTGGAATGAGCAGTTCTTC. This chain connects TRBV6-1 to TRBJ2-1; 9 positions agree with TRBD2. The CDR3 spans 14 residues. Per germline, CDR1 MNHNS and CDR2 SASEGT. V gave up 8 bases and J gave up 7 bases; unmatched junction bases: 9.